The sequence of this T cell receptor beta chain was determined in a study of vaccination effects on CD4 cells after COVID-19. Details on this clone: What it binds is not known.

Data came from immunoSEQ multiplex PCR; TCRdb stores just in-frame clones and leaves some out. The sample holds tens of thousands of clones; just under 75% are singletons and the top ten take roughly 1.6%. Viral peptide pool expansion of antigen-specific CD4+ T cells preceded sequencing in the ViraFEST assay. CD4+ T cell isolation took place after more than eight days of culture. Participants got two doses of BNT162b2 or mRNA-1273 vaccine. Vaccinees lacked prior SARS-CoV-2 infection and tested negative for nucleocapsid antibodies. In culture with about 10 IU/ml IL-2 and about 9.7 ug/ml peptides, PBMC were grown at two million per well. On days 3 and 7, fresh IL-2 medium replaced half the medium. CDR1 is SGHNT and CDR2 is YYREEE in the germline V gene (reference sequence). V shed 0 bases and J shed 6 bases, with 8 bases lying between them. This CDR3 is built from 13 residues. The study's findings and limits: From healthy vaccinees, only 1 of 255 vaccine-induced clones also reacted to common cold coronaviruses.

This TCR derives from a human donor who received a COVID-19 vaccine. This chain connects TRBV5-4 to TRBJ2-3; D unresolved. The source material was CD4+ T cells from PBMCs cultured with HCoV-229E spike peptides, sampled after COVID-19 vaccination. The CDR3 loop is CASSLGLTDTQYF. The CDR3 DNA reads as TGTGCCAGCAGCTTGGGTCTGACCGATACGCAGTATTTT.